These 2 T cell receptor beta chains were all obtained from the same sample, sequenced in a study of T cells of healthy individuals. TCRdb independently ran MiXCR on the 5' RACE reads; one entry per CDR3 protein. The sample records over 95,000 distinct CDR3 sequences, about 16% being singletons. The receptors shown here come from a human donor in good health.

The chain links TRBV20-1 to TRBJ2-5, with 9 nucleotides matching TRBD1. V trimming: 5 bases; J trimming: 2 bases; junction bases outside the gene matches: 3. Germline-derived CDR1 and CDR2 are DFQATT and SNEGSKA (reference sequence). This CDR3 contains 13 residues. CDR3 nucleotides: TGCAGTGCTGAAGACAGGGGGCAAGAGACCCAGTACTTC. Its translation: CSAEDRGQETQYF.

The V gene is TRBV20-1, the J gene TRBJ2-5, with 7 bases lining up with TRBD1. The ends lost 3 bases at V and 1 base at J; junction bases unmatched: 8. This CDR3 is built from 15 residues. Germline V lookup: CDR1 DFQATT, CDR2 SNEGSKA (reference sequence). The CDR3 is CSARPQGSGQETQYF. CDR3 coding DNA: TGCAGTGCTAGGCCACAGGGGTCGGGCCAAGAGACCCAGTACTTC.